The clone carrying this T cell receptor beta chain is a singleton in its sample. As yet, its antigen is unknown. Cyclophosphamide on days +3 and +4 followed busulfan-fludarabine conditioning and a marrow graft. Using immunoSEQ multiplex PCR, the repertoire was profiled, and TCRdb retains in-frame clones only, with some absent. The sample shows roughly 9,000 clones, over 75% of them seen only once. The CDR3 contains 15 residues. Unmatched junction bases numbered 7, after V lost 3 bases and J lost 5 bases. CDR1 is SEHNR and CDR2 is FQNEAQ in the germline V gene (reference sequence). This sample stems from a study of T cells after posttransplantation cyclophosphamide. Points from the study as a whole: Tissue-infiltrating T cells from skin or gut overlapped little with blood T cells.

The sample here was PBMCs, taken after allogeneic stem cell transplant with posttransplant cyclophosphamide. The rearrangement links TRBV7-9 to TRBJ2-5, with 9 bases that match TRBD1. The receptor's source is a female patient aged 35 to 55 who received an allogeneic stem cell transplant from an unrelated donor, was CMV-positive, and had no GVHD. Part of the T cells may come from the graft donor. The CDR3 here is CASSLGQGRAETQYF. DNA for the CDR3: TGTGCCAGCAGCTTGGGACAGGGTCGAGCGGAGACCCAGTACTTC.